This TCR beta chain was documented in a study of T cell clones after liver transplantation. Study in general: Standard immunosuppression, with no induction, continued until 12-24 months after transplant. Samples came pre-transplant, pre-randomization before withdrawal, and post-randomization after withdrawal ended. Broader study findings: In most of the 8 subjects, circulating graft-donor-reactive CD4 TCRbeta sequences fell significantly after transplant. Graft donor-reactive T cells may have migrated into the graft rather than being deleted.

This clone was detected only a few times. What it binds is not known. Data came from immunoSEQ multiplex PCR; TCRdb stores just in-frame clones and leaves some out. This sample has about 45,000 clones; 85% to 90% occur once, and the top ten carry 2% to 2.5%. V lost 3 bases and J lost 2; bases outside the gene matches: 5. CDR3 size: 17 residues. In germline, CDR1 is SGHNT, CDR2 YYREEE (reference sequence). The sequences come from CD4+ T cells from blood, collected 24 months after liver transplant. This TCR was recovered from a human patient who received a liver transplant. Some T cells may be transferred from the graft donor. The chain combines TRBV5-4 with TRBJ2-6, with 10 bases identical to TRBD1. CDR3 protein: CASSSPGQGAGANVLTF. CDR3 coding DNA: TGTGCCAGCAGCTCCCCCGGACAGGGGGCTGGGGCCAACGTCCTGACTTTC.